The 5 T cell receptor beta chains presented below share a single source sample, sequenced in a study of T cell repertoires in cytomegalovirus infection. TCRdb independently ran MiXCR on the reads; one entry per CDR3 protein. The table includes tens of thousands of distinct CDR3 sequences, 20% to 25% detected once. These receptors have no identified antigens. The sequences come from CD8+ T cells from cultured PBMCs, collected from culture after CMV antigen stimulation. The source of these receptors is a human donor in good health (CMV status not recorded). Some clones in this sample may be carry-over from other donors' samples.

The CDR3 is CASSLVTTSGGYNEQFF. Here the CDR3 DNA reads TGTGCCAGCAGCTTGGTGACTACTAGCGGGGGCTACAATGAGCAGTTCTTC. V is TRBV7-9 and J is TRBJ2-1; 11 bases line up with TRBD2. CDR3 length equals 17 residues. V trimming: 3 bases; J trimming: 3 bases; junction bases outside the gene matches: 7. CDR1 and CDR2 (germline): SEHNR, FQNEAQ (reference sequence).

This clonotype has a handful of counts. The CDR3 DNA reads TGTGCCAGCAGCCAAACCCGGGGTGGGGATTTGTTTAGCCAGCCCCAGCATTTT. It is translated as CASSQTRGGDLFSQPQHF. The rearrangement joins TRBV4-2 to TRBJ1-5; D gene unclear. The germline V gene has CDR1 LGHNA and CDR2 YNFKEQ. Trimming took off 2 bases at V and 7 bases at J, with 24 bases between the two ends. The CDR3 has 18 amino acids.

The V and J genes are TRBV6-5 and TRBJ1-5; D ambiguous. From germline, CDR1 is MNHEY and CDR2 SVGAGI. This CDR3 spans 15 amino acids. V shed 1 base and J shed 3 bases, with 10 bases lying between them. The DNA for the CDR3 is TGTGCCAGCAGTTACTACGACGGCCCCAATCAGCCCCAGCATTTT. It codes for CASSYYDGPNQPQHF.

There are a few counts of this clonotype. This chain uses TRBV2 with TRBJ1-4, with D perhaps TRBD1 (5 bases). V was pared by 0 bases and J by 5 bases, with 16 bases between. Germline V gene lookup returns CDR1 SNHLY and CDR2 FYNNEI. The CDR3 is 17 residues long. The CDR3 coding sequence is TGTGCCAGCAGTGAAGCGCTTCGTTCTGGGGGAAATGAAAAACTGTTTTTT. Protein: CASSEALRSGGNEKLFF.

V usage is TRBV6-2 or TRBV6-3 and J usage is TRBJ1-5, with 8 bases lining up with TRBD1. Germline V gene sequence: CDR1 MNHEY, CDR2 SVGEGT. The CDR3 length is 13 residues. V shed 6 bases and J 6 bases; nucleotides not matched to a gene: 4. CDR3 sequence: CASSSGQVQPQHF. In DNA form, the CDR3 reads TGTGCCAGCAGCTCGGGACAGGTTCAGCCCCAGCATTTT.